This is a list of T cell receptor beta chains from one sample in a study of blood T cell repertoires in COVID-19. TCRdb keeps only in-frame clones here, not all; method: immunoSEQ multiplex PCR. Among 190,000 or so clones, around 87% were seen once, and the ten largest hold around 2.7%. Sequencing was done on a sample of peripheral blood. The source of these receptors is a man in his forties or fifties with active or convalescent COVID-19. The CDR3 runs from the conserved cysteine through the conserved F or W. D genes are given only for firm matches. Clone size is stated in some rows and not others, as once, few, many or a class when expanded.

d_call clone_size j_call v_call cdr3_nt cdr3_aa
NA NA TRBJ2-3 TRBV5-1 TGCGCCAGCAGCTTGGGGGACAACACAGATACGCAGTATTTT CASSLGDNTDTQYF
TRBD2 few TRBJ2-1 TRBV9 TGTGCCAGCAGCCCAGTGGGCGGGGGTTACAATGAGCAGTTCTTC CASSPVGGGYNEQFF
TRBD1 NA TRBJ1-5 TRBV23-1 TGCGCCAGCAGTCTGACAGGGGCCCAAGGGAGCAATCAGCCCCAGCATTTT CASSLTGAQGSNQPQHF
NA NA TRBJ2-6 TRBV30 TGTGCCTGGAGTGTACGAGGGCCTGGGGCCAACGTCCTGACTTTC CAWSVRGPGANVLTF
TRBD1 NA TRBJ1-4 TRBV7-2 TGTGCCAGTACCGGGGACAGCCAGACTAATGAAAAACTGTTTTTT CASTGDSQTNEKLFF
NA NA TRBJ2-3 TRBV6-5 TGTGCCAGCAGCGGGGGTAGTACGCAGTATTTT CASSGGSTQYF
NA once TRBJ1-6 TRBV7-9 TGTGCCAGCAGCTTAGAGGGGAATTCACCCCTCCACTTT CASSLEGNSPLHF
TRBD2 once TRBJ2-1 TRBV6-2/TRBV6-3 TGTGCCAGCAGTCGGGCGGGGGGGCAAACAAATGAGCAGTTCTTC CASSRAGGQTNEQFF
TRBD2 NA TRBJ2-2 TRBV2 TGTGCCAGCAGGGAGACTAGCGGTAACACCGGGGAGCTGTTTTTT CASRETSGNTGELFF
NA NA TRBJ1-1 TRBV6-6 TGTGCCAGCAGTTCCCAGGGTCCGAACACTGAAGCTTTCTTT CASSSQGPNTEAFF
NA NA TRBJ1-5 TRBV7-2 TGTGCCAGCAGCTTACAGGGGAATCAGCCCCAGCATTTT CASSLQGNQPQHF
TRBD1 NA TRBJ1-2 TRBV30 TGTGCCTGGAGTTCCCTAGGGGGCTTCACCTATGGCTACACCTTC CAWSSLGGFTYGYTF
NA NA TRBJ1-5 TRBV19 TGTGCCAGTAGTATTGAGTTCCGGGATCAGCCCCAGCATTTT CASSIEFRDQPQHF
TRBD2 NA TRBJ2-3 TRBV5-4 TGTGCCGGCCGCGAGCGGGGGGAACTAGATACGCAGTATTTT CAGRERGELDTQYF
NA NA TRBJ2-7 TRBV11-2 TGTGCCAGCAGCTTACCCGGGACCTACGAGCAGTACTTC CASSLPGTYEQYF
NA once TRBJ2-5 TRBV29-1 TGCAGCGTTGCGAGGGGGGGAGGGGAGACCCAGTACTTC CSVARGGGETQYF
TRBD2 NA TRBJ2-1 TRBV7-7 TGTGCTAGCAGCTCCCCTAGCGGGGGATATTACAATGAGCAGTTCTTC CASSSPSGGYYNEQFF
NA NA TRBJ1-3 TRBV7-2 TGTGCCAGCAGCAACGACGGGACTGGAAACACCATATATTTT CASSNDGTGNTIYF
NA NA TRBJ2-7 TRBV11-3 TGTGCCAGCAGCCCATCAGGGTTGCACGAGCAGTACTTC CASSPSGLHEQYF
TRBD1 NA TRBJ2-3 TRBV15 TGTGCCACCAGCAGCGACAGGGGCCTCACAGATACGCAGTATTTT CATSSDRGLTDTQYF
TRBD1 NA TRBJ2-3 TRBV7-3 TGTGCCAGCAGCGTTACAGGGGGCGCAGATACGCAGTATTTT CASSVTGGADTQYF
TRBD1 NA TRBJ1-2 TRBV7-9 TGTGCCAGCAGCTCGCTGACAGGGGTTAACTATGGCTACACCTTC CASSSLTGVNYGYTF
TRBD1 NA TRBJ1-5 TRBV2 TGTGCCAGCAGGGGACAGGGCTCGCAGCCCCAGCATTTT CASRGQGSQPQHF
TRBD1 NA TRBJ2-6 TRBV7-3 TGTGCCAGCAGCTTGGGACAGACGAAGGGGGCCAACGTCCTGACTTTC CASSLGQTKGANVLTF
NA few TRBJ2-7 TRBV4-2 TGTGCCAGCAGCCAAGGCAGGACAGCAGCCTACGAGCAGTACTTC CASSQGRTAAYEQYF
NA NA TRBJ1-2 TRBV7-9 TGTGCCAGCTCCTCGGAAAGGGGCTATGGCTACACCTTC CASSSERGYGYTF
NA NA TRBJ1-5 TRBV11-3 TGTGCCAGCAGCTTAGCCGGGGGAGGCGCCCAGCATTTT CASSLAGGGAQHF
TRBD2 NA TRBJ2-1 TRBV30 TGTGCCTGGAGCCGCCCGGGACTAGGGGGGTACAATGAGCAGTTCTTC CAWSRPGLGGYNEQFF
NA NA TRBJ2-5 TRBV4-1 TGCGCCAGCAGCCAAGGGGACTCACAAGAGACCCAGTACTTC CASSQGDSQETQYF
TRBD1 NA TRBJ1-1 TRBV6-6 TGTGCCAGCAGTTCCAACAGGGGAGGTTTGGCAGCTTTCTTT CASSSNRGGLAAFF